The clone carrying this TCR beta chain came up a few times. Its antigen remains unknown. The sample comes from a study of regulatory T cells in long-lasting Graves disease. Study-wide results and caveats: Patients with persistent Graves' had lower TCR diversity than newly diagnosed patients.

Time point described: persistent/refractory GD, antithyroid drugs over 5 years with positive TRAb. PBMC RNA served as the TCR library source. The CDR3 covers 13 residues. CDR1 and CDR2 (germline): SGHRS, YFSETQ. With 7 bases clipped from V and 4 bases from J, the junction kept 5 bases outside the gene matches. iRepertoire HTBI primers and Arm-PCR of CDR3 regions built TCR beta libraries. Via MiXCR, TCRdb re-called the multiplex PCR reads, giving one row per CDR3 protein. The sample contains about 430,000 distinct CDR3 sequences, around 23% of which appear only once. The starting material was peripheral blood mononuclear cells (PBMCs), obtained when the disease was refractory, from a patient treated with antithyroid drugs. This chain connects TRBV5-1 to TRBJ1-2; 9 bases are a match to TRBD1. This receptor was obtained from a female donor with Graves disease. In nucleotides, the CDR3 is TGCGCCAGCGGACAGGGGCTGCCCTATGGCTACACCTTC. Protein: CASGQGLPYGYTF.